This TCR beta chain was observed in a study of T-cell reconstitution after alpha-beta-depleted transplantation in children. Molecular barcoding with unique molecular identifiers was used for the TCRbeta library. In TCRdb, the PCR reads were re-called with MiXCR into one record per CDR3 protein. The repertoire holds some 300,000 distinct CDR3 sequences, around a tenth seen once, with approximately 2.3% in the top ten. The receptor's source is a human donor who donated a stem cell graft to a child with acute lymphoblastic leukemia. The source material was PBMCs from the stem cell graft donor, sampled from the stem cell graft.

DNA for the CDR3: TGCGCCAGCAGCTTGGATCTTGGTAGGGGCTTTGAAGCTTTCTTT. The encoded protein is CASSLDLGRGFEAFF. The chain employs TRBV5-1 and TRBJ1-1, with D possibly being TRBD1 (5 bases). Trimming removed 0 bases from V and 7 bases from J, with 16 bases in between. The CDR3 length is 15 residues. Germline V gives CDR1 SGHRS, CDR2 YFSETQ.